These T cell receptor beta chains were read from a single sample in a study of beta chain features in type 1 diabetes. The protocol was immunoSEQ multiplex PCR, while the TCRdb copy is restricted to in-frame clones and leaves out a portion. Found here are some 150,000 clones, about 10% of them singletons; the top ten hold under 1.5%. Sequencing was performed on naive CD4+ T cells from blood. The receptors derive from a man younger than 35 in good health. Both conserved end residues are part of each CDR3. A D gene is named only where the DNA matches it firmly. Where a row states a size, it is once, few, many or the class of an expanded clone; other rows omit it.

abundance: -; v_gene: TRBV2; j_gene: TRBJ2-7; d_gene: TRBD1; CDR3nt: TGTGCCAGCAGTGTTCCGCAGGTAGGGACAGGGTTCTCCTACGAGCAGTACTTC; CDR3aa: CASSVPQVGTGFSYEQYF
abundance: -; v_gene: TRBV6-5; j_gene: TRBJ2-7; d_gene: TRBD1; CDR3nt: TGTGCCAGCAGACCTAGGACAGGGAACTACGAGCAGTACTTC; CDR3aa: CASRPRTGNYEQYF
abundance: few; v_gene: TRBV19; j_gene: TRBJ2-5; d_gene: -; CDR3nt: TGTGCCAGTAGTGAGCGGGCTGCCCGGGAGACCCAGTACTTC; CDR3aa: CASSERAARETQYF
abundance: -; v_gene: TRBV5-1; j_gene: TRBJ1-2; d_gene: -; CDR3nt: TGCGCCAGCAGCCAAGACAGTAACTATGGCTACACCTTC; CDR3aa: CASSQDSNYGYTF
abundance: few; v_gene: TRBV5-1; j_gene: TRBJ2-5; d_gene: -; CDR3nt: TGCGCCAGCAGCGACATACAGGGCGGGGAGACCCAGTACTTC; CDR3aa: CASSDIQGGETQYF
abundance: -; v_gene: TRBV7-2; j_gene: TRBJ2-3; d_gene: -; CDR3nt: TGTGCCAGCAGCTCCAGTCCGATGAGCACAGATACGCAGTATTTT; CDR3aa: CASSSSPMSTDTQYF
abundance: -; v_gene: TRBV7-6; j_gene: TRBJ1-1; d_gene: -; CDR3nt: TGTGCCAGCAGCTCCAACCCAGGGAACACTGAAGCTTTCTTT; CDR3aa: CASSSNPGNTEAFF
abundance: -; v_gene: TRBV7-2; j_gene: TRBJ2-5; d_gene: TRBD2; CDR3nt: TGTGCCAGCAGCTTAGGACTAGCGGGGTACCAAGAGACCCAGTACTTC; CDR3aa: CASSLGLAGYQETQYF
abundance: few; v_gene: TRBV11-3; j_gene: TRBJ1-2; d_gene: -; CDR3nt: TGTGCCAGCAGCTTGGGGGCCCGAAACTATGGCTACACCTTC; CDR3aa: CASSLGARNYGYTF
abundance: -; v_gene: TRBV5-6; j_gene: TRBJ2-6; d_gene: -; CDR3nt: TGTGCCAGCAGCTTAAGTCCAGCGGGGGCCAACGTCCTGACTTTC; CDR3aa: CASSLSPAGANVLTF
abundance: -; v_gene: TRBV18; j_gene: TRBJ1-4; d_gene: -; CDR3nt: TGTGCCAGCTCAGGCGGGGGTCAAGCGGCGGGTGAAAAACTGTTTTTT; CDR3aa: CASSGGGQAAGEKLFF
abundance: -; v_gene: TRBV7-2; j_gene: TRBJ1-1; d_gene: -; CDR3nt: TGTGCCAGCAGCTTAGCGTGGCAGGGAGGCACTGAAGCTTTCTTT; CDR3aa: CASSLAWQGGTEAFF
abundance: -; v_gene: TRBV5-1; j_gene: TRBJ1-1; d_gene: -; CDR3nt: TGCGCCAGCAGCAGGGGGAACACTGAAGCTTTCTTT; CDR3aa: CASSRGNTEAFF
abundance: many; v_gene: TRBV27; j_gene: TRBJ2-5; d_gene: -; CDR3nt: TGTGCCAGCAGTTATGGGGGCCGACGGGAGACCCAGTACTTC; CDR3aa: CASSYGGRRETQYF
abundance: few; v_gene: TRBV6-5; j_gene: TRBJ2-3; d_gene: -; CDR3nt: TGTGCCAGCAGTTACGACCCAGGAACCATCACAGATACGCAGTATTTT; CDR3aa: CASSYDPGTITDTQYF
abundance: -; v_gene: TRBV18; j_gene: TRBJ2-2; d_gene: -; CDR3nt: TGTGCCAGCTCACCAGCCAGACTAGCGAACACCGGGGAGCTGTTTTTT; CDR3aa: CASSPARLANTGELFF
abundance: few; v_gene: TRBV6-6; j_gene: TRBJ2-3; d_gene: TRBD2; CDR3nt: TGTGCCAGCAGTTATTCGCGGGGGGATGGCACAGATACGCAGTATTTT; CDR3aa: CASSYSRGDGTDTQYF
abundance: -; v_gene: TRBV25-1; j_gene: TRBJ2-1; d_gene: TRBD1; CDR3nt: TGTGCCAGCAGTGATGGCGGAGGGACAGGGGGCAATGAGCAGTTCTTC; CDR3aa: CASSDGGGTGGNEQFF
abundance: few; v_gene: TRBV4-1; j_gene: TRBJ1-1; d_gene: -; CDR3nt: TGCGCCAGCAGCCAAGAGATCAGGGAGGCTGAAGCTTTCTTT; CDR3aa: CASSQEIREAEAFF
abundance: -; v_gene: TRBV2; j_gene: TRBJ1-6; d_gene: -; CDR3nt: TGTGCCAGCAGTGATGCAGATTCACCCCTCCACTTT; CDR3aa: CASSDADSPLHF
abundance: many; v_gene: TRBV29-1; j_gene: TRBJ1-3; d_gene: -; CDR3nt: TGCAGCGTCGCTCAGGTCTCTGGAAACACCATATATTTT; CDR3aa: CSVAQVSGNTIYF
abundance: -; v_gene: TRBV11-2; j_gene: TRBJ1-2; d_gene: -; CDR3nt: TGTGCCAGCAGCTCCCGACATTACAGGGCCCACTATGGCTACACCTTC; CDR3aa: CASSSRHYRAHYGYTF
abundance: few; v_gene: TRBV6-4; j_gene: TRBJ2-1; d_gene: TRBD2; CDR3nt: TGTGCCAGCAGCAAACTAGCGGGGGAGAACAATGAGCAGTTCTTC; CDR3aa: CASSKLAGENNEQFF
abundance: -; v_gene: TRBV28; j_gene: TRBJ1-5; d_gene: -; CDR3nt: TGTGCCAGCAGTTTAGCGGGGGCGGGCAATCAGCCCCAGCATTTT; CDR3aa: CASSLAGAGNQPQHF
abundance: -; v_gene: TRBV27; j_gene: TRBJ1-1; d_gene: -; CDR3nt: TGTGCCAGCAGTTTAATAGATAACAGGAGCGAAGCTTTCTTT; CDR3aa: CASSLIDNRSEAFF
abundance: -; v_gene: TRBV7-6; j_gene: TRBJ2-1; d_gene: -; CDR3nt: TGTGCCAGCAGCTTAGTGTCAGGGTCCGGTGAGCAGTTCTTC; CDR3aa: CASSLVSGSGEQFF
abundance: -; v_gene: TRBV18; j_gene: TRBJ2-3; d_gene: TRBD2; CDR3nt: TGTGCCAGCTCACCAACTCGGACTAGCGACCCAGATACGCAGTATTTT; CDR3aa: CASSPTRTSDPDTQYF